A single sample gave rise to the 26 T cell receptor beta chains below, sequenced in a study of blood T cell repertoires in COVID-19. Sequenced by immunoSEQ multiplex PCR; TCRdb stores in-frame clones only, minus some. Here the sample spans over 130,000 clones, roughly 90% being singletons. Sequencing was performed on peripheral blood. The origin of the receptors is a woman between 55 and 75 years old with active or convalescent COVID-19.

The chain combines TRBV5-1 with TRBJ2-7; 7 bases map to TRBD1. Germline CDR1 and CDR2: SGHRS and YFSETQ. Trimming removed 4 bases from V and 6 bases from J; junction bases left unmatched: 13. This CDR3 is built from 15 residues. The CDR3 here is CASSTGYGTDSEQYF. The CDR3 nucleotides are TGCGCCAGCAGCACGGGCTACGGGACAGATTCCGAGCAGTACTTC.

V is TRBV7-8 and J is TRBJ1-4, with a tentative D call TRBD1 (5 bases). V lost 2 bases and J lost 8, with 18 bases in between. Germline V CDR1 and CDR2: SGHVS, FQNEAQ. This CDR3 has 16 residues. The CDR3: CASSLRRVQVVEKLFF. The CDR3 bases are TGTGCCAGCAGCTTACGGAGGGTACAGGTGGTAGAAAAACTGTTTTTT. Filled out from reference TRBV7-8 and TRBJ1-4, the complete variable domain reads GAGVSQSPRYKVAKRGQDVALRCDPISGHVSLFWYQQALGQGPEFLTYFQNEAQLDKSGLPSDRFFAERPEGSVSTLKIQRTQQEDSAVYLCASSLRRVQVVEKLFFGSGTQLSVL.

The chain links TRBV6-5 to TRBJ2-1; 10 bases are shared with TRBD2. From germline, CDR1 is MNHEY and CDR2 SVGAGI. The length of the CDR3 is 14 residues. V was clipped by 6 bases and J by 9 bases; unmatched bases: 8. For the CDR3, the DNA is TGTGCCAGCAGCCGCACTAGCGGGGAATTTGAGCAGTTCTTC. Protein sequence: CASSRTSGEFEQFF.

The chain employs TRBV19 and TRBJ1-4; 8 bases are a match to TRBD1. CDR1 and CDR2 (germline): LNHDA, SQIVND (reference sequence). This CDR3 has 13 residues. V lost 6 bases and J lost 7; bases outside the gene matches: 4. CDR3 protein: CASRTGEGEKLFF. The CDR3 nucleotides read TGTGCCAGTAGGACAGGGGAGGGTGAAAAACTGTTTTTT.

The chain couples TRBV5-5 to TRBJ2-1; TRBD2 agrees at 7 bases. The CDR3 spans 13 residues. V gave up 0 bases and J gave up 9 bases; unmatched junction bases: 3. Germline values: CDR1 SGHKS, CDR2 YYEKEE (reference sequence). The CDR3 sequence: CASSLGWEGEQFF. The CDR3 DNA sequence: TGTGCCAGCAGCTTGGGTTGGGAGGGTGAGCAGTTCTTC.

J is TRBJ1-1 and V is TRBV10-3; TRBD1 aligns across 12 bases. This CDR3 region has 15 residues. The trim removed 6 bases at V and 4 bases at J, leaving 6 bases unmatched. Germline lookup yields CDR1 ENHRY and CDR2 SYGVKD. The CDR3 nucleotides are TGTGCCATCAGGGGGGACAGGGGGCCGGGCACTGAAGCTTTCTTT. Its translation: CAIRGDRGPGTEAFF.

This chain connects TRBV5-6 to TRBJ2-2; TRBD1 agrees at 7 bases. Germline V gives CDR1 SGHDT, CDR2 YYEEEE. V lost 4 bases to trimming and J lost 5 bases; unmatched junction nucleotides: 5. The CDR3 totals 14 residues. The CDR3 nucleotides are TGTGCCAGCAGCACTATACAGGGGACCGGGGAGCTGTTTTTT. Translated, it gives CASSTIQGTGELFF.

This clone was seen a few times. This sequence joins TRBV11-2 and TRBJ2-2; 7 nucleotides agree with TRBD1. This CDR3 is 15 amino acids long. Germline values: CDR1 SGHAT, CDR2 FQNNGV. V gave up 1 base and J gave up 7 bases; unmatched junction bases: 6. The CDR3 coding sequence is TGTGCCAGCAGCTTAGGACAGGGAGTAATCGGGGAGCTGTTTTTT. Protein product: CASSLGQGVIGELFF. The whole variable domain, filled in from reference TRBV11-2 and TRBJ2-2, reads EAGVAQSPRYKIIEKRQSVAFWCNPISGHATLYWYQQILGQGPKLLIQFQNNGVVDDSQLPKDRFSAERLKGVDSTLKIQPAKLEDSAVYLCASSLGQGVIGELFFGEGSRLTVL.

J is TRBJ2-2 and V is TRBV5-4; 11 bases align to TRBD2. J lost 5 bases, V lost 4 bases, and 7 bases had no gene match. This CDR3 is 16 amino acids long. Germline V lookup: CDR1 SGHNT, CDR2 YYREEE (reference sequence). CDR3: CASSLLAGVRTGELFF. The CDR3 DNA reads TGTGCCAGCAGCCTACTAGCGGGGGTGAGGACCGGGGAGCTGTTTTTT.

The DNA of the CDR3 is TGTGCCAGCAGTTCCTCCGGTTCAACCTACTATGGCTACACCTTC. Protein: CASSSSGSTYYGYTF. The chain combines TRBV6-5 with TRBJ1-2, with D unclear. Germline lookup yields CDR1 MNHEY and CDR2 SVGAGI. V was trimmed by 4 bases and J by 3 bases, leaving 15 bases between them. The CDR3 sequence is 15 residues long.

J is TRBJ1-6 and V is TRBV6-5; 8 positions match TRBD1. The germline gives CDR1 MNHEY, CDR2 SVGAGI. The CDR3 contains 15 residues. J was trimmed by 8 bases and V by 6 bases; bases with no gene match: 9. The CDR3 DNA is TGTGCCAGCAGGGCCAGACAGGGGACAGATTCACCCCTCCACTTT. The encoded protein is CASRARQGTDSPLHF.

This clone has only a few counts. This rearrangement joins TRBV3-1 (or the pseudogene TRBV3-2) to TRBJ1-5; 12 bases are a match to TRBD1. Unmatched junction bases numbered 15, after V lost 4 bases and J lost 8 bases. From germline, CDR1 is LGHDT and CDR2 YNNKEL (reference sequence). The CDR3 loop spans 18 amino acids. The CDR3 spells CASSRKSPGTGGCEPQHF. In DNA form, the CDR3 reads TGTGCCAGCAGCCGAAAAAGTCCCGGGACAGGGGGCTGTGAGCCCCAGCATTTT.

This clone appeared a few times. The CDR3 region has the DNA TGTGCCACCAGTGATAGGGACAGGGACTATGGCTACACCTTC. As protein: CATSDRDRDYGYTF. The chain employs TRBV24-1 and TRBJ1-2; 9 positions agree with TRBD1. The CDR3 consists of 14 residues. Trimming at V came to 3 bases and at J to 3 bases, leaving 1 base not matched to a gene. Germline V gene data show CDR1 as KGHDR and CDR2 as SFDVKD.

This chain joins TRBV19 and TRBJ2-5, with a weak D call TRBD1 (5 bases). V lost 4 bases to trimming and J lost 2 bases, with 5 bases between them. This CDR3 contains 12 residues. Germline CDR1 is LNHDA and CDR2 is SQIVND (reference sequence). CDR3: CASSRQQETQYF. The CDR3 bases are TGTGCCAGTAGTAGACAGCAAGAGACCCAGTACTTC.

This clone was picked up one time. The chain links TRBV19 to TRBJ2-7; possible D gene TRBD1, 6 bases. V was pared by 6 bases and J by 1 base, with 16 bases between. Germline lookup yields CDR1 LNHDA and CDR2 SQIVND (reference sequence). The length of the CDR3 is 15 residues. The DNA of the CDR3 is TGTGCCAGTAGGCGAACAGGGATGGCGTCCTACGAGCAGTACTTC. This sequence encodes CASRRTGMASYEQYF.

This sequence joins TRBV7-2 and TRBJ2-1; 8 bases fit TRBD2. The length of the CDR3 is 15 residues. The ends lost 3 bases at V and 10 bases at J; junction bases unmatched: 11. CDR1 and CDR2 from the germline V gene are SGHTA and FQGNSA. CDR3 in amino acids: CASSFRSGGLREQFF. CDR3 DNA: TGTGCCAGCAGCTTCAGGAGCGGGGGACTGCGGGAGCAGTTCTTC.

The CDR3 reads CASSFGTGYTGELFF. CDR3 DNA sequence: TGTGCCAGCAGCTTCGGGACAGGGTACACCGGGGAGCTGTTTTTT. The V call is TRBV7-3, the J call TRBJ2-2, with TRBD1 matching 9 bases. This CDR3 spans 15 amino acids. Germline trimming cut 3 bases from V and 3 bases from J; bases unmatched to any gene: 2. Germline assignment: CDR1 SGHTA and CDR2 FQGTGA.

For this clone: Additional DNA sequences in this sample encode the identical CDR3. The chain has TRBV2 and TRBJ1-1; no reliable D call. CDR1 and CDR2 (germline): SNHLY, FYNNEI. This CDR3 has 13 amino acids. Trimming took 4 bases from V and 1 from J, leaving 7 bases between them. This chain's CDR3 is CASSGQGNTEAFF. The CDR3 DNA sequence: TGTGCCAGCAGTGGACAAGGGAACACTGAAGCTTTCTTT.

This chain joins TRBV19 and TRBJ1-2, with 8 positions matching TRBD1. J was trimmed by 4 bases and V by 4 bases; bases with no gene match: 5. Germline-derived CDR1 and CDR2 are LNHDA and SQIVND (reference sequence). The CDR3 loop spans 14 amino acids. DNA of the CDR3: TGTGCCAGTAGTACCCTGACAGGGGCCTATGGCTACACCTTC. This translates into CASSTLTGAYGYTF.

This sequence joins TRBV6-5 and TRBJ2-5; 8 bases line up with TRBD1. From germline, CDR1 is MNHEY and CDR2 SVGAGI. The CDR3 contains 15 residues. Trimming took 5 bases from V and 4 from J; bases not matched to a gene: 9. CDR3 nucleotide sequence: TGTGCCAGCAGTCCAATACAGGGGGTTGGAGAGACCCAGTACTTC. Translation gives CASSPIQGVGETQYF.

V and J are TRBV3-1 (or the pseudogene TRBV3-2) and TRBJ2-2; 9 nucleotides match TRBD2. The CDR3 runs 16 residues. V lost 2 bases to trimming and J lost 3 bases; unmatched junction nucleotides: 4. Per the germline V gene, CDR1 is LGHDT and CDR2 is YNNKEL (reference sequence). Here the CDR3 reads CASSQLAGTYTGELFF. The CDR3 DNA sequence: TGTGCCAGCAGCCAACTAGCGGGGACATACACCGGGGAGCTGTTTTTT.

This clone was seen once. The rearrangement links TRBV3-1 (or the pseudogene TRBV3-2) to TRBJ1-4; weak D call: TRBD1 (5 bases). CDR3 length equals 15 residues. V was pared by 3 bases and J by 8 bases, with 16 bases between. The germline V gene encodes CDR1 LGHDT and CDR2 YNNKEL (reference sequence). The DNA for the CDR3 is TGTGCCAGCAGCCAGTGGACAATGCATAGGGAAAAACTGTTTTTT. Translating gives CASSQWTMHREKLFF.

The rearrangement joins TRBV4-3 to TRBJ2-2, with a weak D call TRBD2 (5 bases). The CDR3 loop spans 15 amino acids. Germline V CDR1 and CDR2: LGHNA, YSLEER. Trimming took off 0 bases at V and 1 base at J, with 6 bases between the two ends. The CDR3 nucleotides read TGCGCCAGCAGCCAAGAAGAGGGGAACACCGGGGAGCTGTTTTTT. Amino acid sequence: CASSQEEGNTGELFF.

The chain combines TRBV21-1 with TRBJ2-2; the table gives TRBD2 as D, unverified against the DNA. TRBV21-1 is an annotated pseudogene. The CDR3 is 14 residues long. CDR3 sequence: CASSKASGAGELFF. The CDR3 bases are TGTGCCAGCAGCAAAGCCTCGGGGGCCGGGGAGCTGTTTTTT.

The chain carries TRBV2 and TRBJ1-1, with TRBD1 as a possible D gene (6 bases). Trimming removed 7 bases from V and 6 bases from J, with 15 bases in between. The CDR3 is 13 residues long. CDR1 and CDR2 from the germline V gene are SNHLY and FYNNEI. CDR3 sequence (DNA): TGTGCCAGCACTCTCACAGGGTCCCCTGAAGCTTTCTTT. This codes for CASTLTGSPEAFF.

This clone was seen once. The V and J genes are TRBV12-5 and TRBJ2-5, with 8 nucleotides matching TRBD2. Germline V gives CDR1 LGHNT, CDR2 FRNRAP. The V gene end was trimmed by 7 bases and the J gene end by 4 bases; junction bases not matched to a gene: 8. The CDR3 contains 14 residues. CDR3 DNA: TGTGCTAGTGCCCGGGGGGGGACCCCAGAGACCCAGTACTTC. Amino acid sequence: CASARGGTPETQYF.